This T cell receptor beta chain came from a study of radiotherapy plus CTLA-4 blockade in lung cancer. Findings of the study overall: Per reports, early blood T cell clone dynamics, plus interferon-beta, forecast response most strongly.

Some clones are missing from TCRdb's copy, which holds only in-frame ones; the method was immunoSEQ multiplex PCR. The repertoire includes 40,000 to 45,000 clones, around 70% of them detected once, and 20% to 25% sits in the top ten. This clone showed up just a few times. Antigen specificity is unknown. Trimming at V came to 2 bases and at J to 1 base, leaving 4 bases not matched to a gene. The CDR3 has 15 amino acids. Germline lookup yields CDR1 LGHNT and CDR2 FRNRAP. The sequenced sample was peripheral blood, obtained from a patient treated with radiotherapy plus ipilimumab. The sequence was collected from a human donor with non-small cell lung cancer who had a partial response to radiotherapy plus ipilimumab. This chain connects TRBV12-5 to TRBJ1-1; 7 bases agree with TRBD1. CDR3 sequence (DNA): TGTGCTAGTGGTTTGCGAAGACAGGGGAACACTGAAGCTTTCTTT. Translated: CASGLRRQGNTEAFF.